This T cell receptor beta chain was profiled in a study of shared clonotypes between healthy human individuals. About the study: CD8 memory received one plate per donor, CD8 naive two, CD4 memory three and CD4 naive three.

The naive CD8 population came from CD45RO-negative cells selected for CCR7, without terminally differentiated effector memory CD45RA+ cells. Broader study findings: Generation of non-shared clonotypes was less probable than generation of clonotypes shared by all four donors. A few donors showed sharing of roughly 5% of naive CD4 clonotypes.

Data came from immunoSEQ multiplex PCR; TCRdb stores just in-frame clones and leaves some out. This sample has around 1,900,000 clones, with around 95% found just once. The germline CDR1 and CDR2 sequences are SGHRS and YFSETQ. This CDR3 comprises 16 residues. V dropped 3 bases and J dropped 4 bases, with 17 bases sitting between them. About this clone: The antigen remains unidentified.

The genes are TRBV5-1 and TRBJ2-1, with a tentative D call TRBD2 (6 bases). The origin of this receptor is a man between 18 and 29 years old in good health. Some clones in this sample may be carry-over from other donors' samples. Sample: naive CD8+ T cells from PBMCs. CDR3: CASSYGQLGTYNEQFF. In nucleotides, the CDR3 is TGCGCCAGCAGCTACGGCCAACTCGGGACTTACAATGAGCAGTTCTTC.